Here is one T cell receptor beta chain with its context. Its antigen specificity is not known. No base qualities exist here, and no much larger clone lies one base off it. Deletion took 6 bases off V and 3 bases off J, with a span of 9 bases between the germline ends. The CDR3 spans 11 residues, from the cysteine through the phenylalanine. The read is trimmed to its CDR3 DNA, 33 bases read in frame from base 1. The germline V gene gives CDR1 as SQVTM and CDR2 as ANQGSEA. The record originates from a study of regulatory T cells in long-lasting Graves disease (TCRdb year 2021). About the full investigation: To count as having persistent Graves' disease, a patient had to have received antithyroid drug treatment for over 5 years with TSH receptor autoantibodies remaining persistently positive. Patients with persistent Graves' disease were compared with patients with newly diagnosed Graves' disease using TCR sequencing and RNA sequencing of peripheral blood. The study took place in China and was registered as a clinical trial. A total of around 35 samples were covered by TCR sequencing, comprising around 13 persistent and around 20 newly diagnosed Graves' disease patients. Antithyroid drugs had been taken for about 9.7 years on average by persistent Graves' disease patients in the clinical cohort. Summary of the overall study and its limitations: The authors acknowledged the small sample size as a limitation that may reduce accuracy. Preferential use of TRBV28, TRBJ1-2 and TRBJ2-5 was observed in persistent disease, whereas TRBV20-1 and TRBJ2-1 were favored in newly diagnosed disease. Lower TCR Shannon entropy and fewer highly expanded clones were observed in persistent Graves' disease patients than in newly diagnosed patients, which suggested clonal expansion. More public clonotypes were shared among persistent patients (2,741) than among newly diagnosed patients (more than 950). Only the TCR beta chain was sequenced and analyzed. Peripheral blood alone was examined, since thyroid tissue, which constituted the primary lesion, could not be accessed.

The meaning of the sample's time point label: persistent/refractory GD, antithyroid drugs over 5 years with positive TRAb. For both TCR sequencing and RNA sequencing, RNA was extracted from PBMCs in TRIzol. The diagnosis of Graves' disease followed American Thyroid Association guidelines. Recruitment of patients was carried out at an endocrinology department in Xi'an, China. Each patient gave approximately 10 milliliters of peripheral blood, collected in an EDTA anticoagulant tube. Ficoll Paque Plus density gradient separation was used to isolate PBMCs, and no further T cell sorting was done. An Agilent 2100 Bioanalyzer and agarose gel were used to check RNA quality, and a NanoDrop 2000 was used to measure RNA concentration. Libraries were built with multiplex PCR. This sample was sequenced with an Illumina HiSeq 4000. TCR beta libraries were built with iRepertoire HTBI primers and Arm-PCR amplification of CDR3 regions. Before sequencing, the PCR products went through gel purification. As for the original processing: Gene usage analysis of CDR3 amino acid clonotypes relied on the 60 or so TRBV and around 14 TRBJ segments identified across samples. Filtered high-quality paired reads were merged into contigs using COPE and FqMerger. BLAST was used to align contigs to the IMGT TRBV, TRBD and TRBJ reference genes, and CDR3 was defined following IMGT. Any clonotype with a frequency above 0.1% was counted as a highly expanded clone. Shannon entropy was used to measure repertoire diversity, and the Gini coefficient was used to measure V-J evenness. A clonotype found in more than one individual was treated as public. The public reads were run again by TCRdb, first through fastp at Q25 and then through MiXCR, and only productive beta chains were kept. Every CDR3 protein is listed once, alongside the most common genes and DNA of its rows. The V and J calls, along with clone size, are taken from TCRdb and not from the paper's own processing. Within this sample are about 470,000 distinct CDR3 sequences, with around 21% of them counted one time only. The ten largest clones take up over 7.5% of the sample.

The sample was peripheral blood mononuclear cells (PBMCs), taken when the disease was refractory, from a patient treated with antithyroid drugs. Here the chain combines TRBV29-1 and TRBJ2-7; the best D guess is TRBD2, with 5 bases matching. This clonotype was sampled from a female donor with Graves disease. The nucleotides are TGCAGCGTCTTCGGGGACTACGAGCAGTACTTC. Translated, this is CSVFGDYEQYF.